The T cell receptor (beta chain) under discussion was sequenced for a study of shared clonotypes between healthy human individuals. Data came from immunoSEQ multiplex PCR; TCRdb stores just in-frame clones and leaves some out. The sample shows some 1.5 million clones, roughly 96% of them seen only once. The germline V gene encodes CDR1 MDHEN and CDR2 SYDVKM. The CDR3 has 13 amino acids. The TCR sequence derives from a man younger than 40 in good health. The rearrangement joins TRBV28 to TRBJ2-2; 7 bases are a match to TRBD1. Specimen: naive CD4+ T cells sorted from blood. Subset here: CD45RA+ positively selected. The DNA of the CDR3 is TGTGTAACAGGGGCAGCGAACACCGGGGAGCTGTTTTTT. This gives the protein CVTGAANTGELFF.